This T cell receptor beta chain originates from a study of beta chain features in type 1 diabetes (dated 2018 in TCRdb). Broadly, across the study: No differences in mean age, gender distribution, total cell number or subset yield were found between patients and healthy donors. Regulatory and stem cell-like memory subsets were obtained from only 8 patients and roughly 8 healthy donors, while naive and central memory subsets were obtained from all 30 or so donors. Across all samples, some 100,000,000 sorted cells were examined, and cell number per subset correlated strongly with RNA yield. The study compared TCRB repertoires of sorted circulating CD4+ T cell subsets between recently diagnosed type 1 diabetes patients and matched healthy donors.

Broader findings and caveats from the paper: HLA sub-analyses involved small numbers of individuals, so any influence of HLA type on TCRB rearrangement remained unresolved. Naive, central memory and regulatory TCRB repertoires appeared to be more alike among patients than among healthy donors. Fewer insertions and more nucleotide deletions at VDJ recombination sites were observed in patients with type 1 diabetes, implying thymic rearrangement abnormalities. Type 1 diabetes patients showed a moderate but significant shortening of TCRB CDR3 length in all four CD4+ subsets. Because cDNA rather than genomic DNA was sequenced, highly expressing activated cells could have been over-represented, although no difference in activation and CD3 levels was found between groups. Shorter templates might be favored by PCR, yet because patient and control samples were amplified and corrected together, any such skew would affect both groups equally.

The High Capacity cDNA Reverse Transcription Kit was used to reverse transcribe all of the isolated RNA, meaning that expressed TCRB transcripts were what got sequenced. Deep immunoSEQ sequencing was applied to naive, central memory and regulatory T cell samples, giving an average of around 3.4 million total reads per sample. Sorted cells were lysed in RLT buffer, and RNA was extracted using DNase-treated RNeasy Micro or Mini kits according to cell number. To prevent cross-contamination, each cell subset was processed individually, whereas patient and healthy donor samples were processed jointly. The immunoSEQ multiplex PCR was used to amplify TCRB sequences from cDNA, generating 87-bp fragments that spanned the CDR3 region. The amplicons were sequenced using the Illumina HiSeq platform. For the original study's pipeline: Synthetic template baselines were used to correct PCR bias computationally, reads within Hamming distance 2 were collapsed, and singletons that could not be merged were discarded. Reads were aligned against IMGT so that V, D and J genes, CDR3 length and insertions or deletions at six rearrangement sites could be assigned. Within each subset, clonotype counts were normalized to sorted cell number, after which true diversity and Gini coefficients were computed with the tcR R package. Repertoire sharing was quantified using the overlap coefficient calculated on TCRB nucleotide sequences. As a proxy for the pre-selection repertoire, out-of-frame TCRB sequences from naive cells were analyzed. This immuneACCESS table, as held by TCRdb, lists in-frame sequences with V and J called but not all clones. Of the missing ones, under half trace to an unresolved V gene in checked studies; the others have no known cause. From that table come the V and J calls and clone size; the DNA was used to work out D and trimming. For this sample there are roughly 400,000 clones; more than 12% appear just once. Of the sample, approximately 0.02% is held by the ten largest clones.

CDR1 and CDR2 are read off the germline V gene (reference sequence) as GTSNPN and SVGIG. The CDR3 starts with the cysteine, ends with the phenylalanine, and has 15 residues. CDR3 DNA only is kept here, 45 bases in frame from base 1. Germline trimming: 2 bases from V, 4 bases from J; junction bases outside gene matches: 8. On this clone: Its recognized antigen is unknown. Base qualities are not at hand, and no much larger clone is one base apart.

From each donor, a single peripheral blood sample of about 100 mL on average was drawn into heparinised tubes. Using a panel that included CD45RO, CCR7, CD25, CD127, CD95 and CD27, naive, central memory, regulatory and stem cell-like memory CD4+ T cells were sorted on a BD FACSAria II. Purity was above 95% for every sorted population. PBMCs were separated immediately by Lymphoprep density gradient centrifugation and were stained directly, without being cultured. So that batch effects would be minimized, each experiment stained and sorted samples in pairs, pairing one healthy donor with one patient.

Sequencing was performed on naive CD4+ T cells from blood. The cell subset or site label for this specimen denotes: true naive CD4+ T cells. This receptor was obtained from a young woman in good health. The chain employs TRBV30 and TRBJ1-5; TRBD1 agrees with 7 junctional bases. The encoded CDR3 is CAWSPYRGPNQPQHF. The DNA is TGTGCCTGGAGTCCCTACAGGGGACCTAATCAGCCCCAGCATTTT. Reference TRBV30 and TRBJ1-5 genes cover what lies past the CDR3, so the full variable domain is SQTIHQWPATLVQPVGSPLSLECTVEGTSNPNLYWYRQAAGRGLQLLFYSVGIGQISSEVPQNLSASRPQDRQFILSSKKLLLSDSGFYLCAWSPYRGPNQPQHFGDGTRLSIL.